This TCR beta chain was recovered during a study of blood T cell repertoires in COVID-19 (dated by TCRdb to the early 2020s). Looking at the study overall: Samples from collaborators originated in the United States, Italy and Spain and spanned both the acute and convalescent phases of COVID-19. The dataset comprised deeply sampled blood TCRbeta repertoires from subjects exposed to, actively infected with, or recovered from COVID-19. The material from the prospective study consisted of cDNA or gDNA derived from T cells, B-cell-depleted T cells, or PBMCs. Where HLA class I and class II types were available, the types were taken from metadata supplied by the sample provider, not from assay-based typing. The repertoires were released in a freely available public database meant as a resource for research on the immune response to SARS-CoV-2. The samples were drawn from two sources: the first 160 participants of the ongoing ImmuneRACE study, and over 1,000 subjects contributed by 6 global collaborators. Sample metadata almost always included a de-identified subject ID, COVID-19 status, age in years and sex. Results the study describes overall, beyond this receptor: The amount of clinical and demographic metadata varied by source and participant and was provided uncurated.

In the prospective study, participants were roughly 18 to 100 years old, resided in 24 geographic areas of the United States, and were enrolled through a virtual design. Cohort assignment in the prospective study relied on participant-reported clinical history from a screening survey and a study questionnaire. Exposed participants had been in contact, within 2 weeks of entering the study, with a person who had a PCR-confirmed or clinician-diagnosed case of COVID-19. Mobile phlebotomists in the prospective study collected whole blood, serum and a nasopharyngeal or oropharyngeal swab from every participant. Participants in the prospective study had the option to provide additional blood draws and questionnaires over a 2-month period. Blood samples from the prospective study were shipped frozen or at room temperature prior to DNA extraction. For CDR1 and CDR2, the germline V gene lists SGHTS and YDEGEE. The CDR3 goes from the cysteine to the phenylalanine over 13 residues. The CDR3 DNA has 39 bases and is translated from base 1. V is shortened by 0 bases, J by 4 bases, and the region joining them spans 7 bases.

TCRbeta CDR3 regions were amplified from genomic DNA by means of the immunoSEQ Assay, a bias-controlled multiplex PCR. The authors processed their data as follows. Nucleated cell counts per sample were estimated from amplification of reference gene primers within the assay. To quantify the absolute abundance of each unique TCRbeta CDR3 rearrangement, sequence reads were collapsed and filtered. For each sample, productive Simpson clonality was calculated as the square root of Simpson's diversity index across productive rearrangements. The clones in this table, taken by TCRdb from immuneACCESS, are in-frame only. Not every clone is retained; where verified, under half of the shortfall comes from an unresolved V gene, and the cause of the rest is unknown. The V and J calls and clone size come from that table; D and trimming were worked out from the DNA. The sample table shows 300,000 to 400,000 clones, and over 90% are seen once. About 4% of the sample belongs to the ten largest clones.

Notes on this clone: Its antigen is unknown. No per-base quality is available; no much larger clone lies one base away.

The V and J genes are TRBV5-8 and TRBJ1-1, with TRBD1 as a weak D call on 5 bases. Source material: PBMCs or T cells enriched from blood (not recorded which). The TCR sequence derives from a woman in her twenties or thirties who had been exposed to COVID-19. The CDR3 amino acid sequence is: CASSLDRGTEAFF. The DNA is as follows: TGTGCCAGCAGCTTGGATAGGGGCACTGAAGCTTTCTTT.